The rows below give T cell receptor beta chains drawn from one sample of a study of T cell responses to AZD1222 COVID-19 vaccine. The assay was immunoSEQ multiplex PCR, and TCRdb's table has in-frame clones only and misses some. The table records about 110,000 clones, 75% to 95% of them present only once. Sequenced here: peripheral blood, sampled 28 days after the second AZD1222 dose. The receptors here all came from an adult who received the AZD1222 COVID-19 vaccine. The CDR3 runs from the conserved cysteine through the conserved F or W. Fields, in order: clone size, V gene, D gene, J gene, CDR3 DNA, CDR3 protein. D genes are given only for firm matches. Not all rows give a size; the values are once, few, many and, for expanded clones, a class.

.	TRBV11-3	.	TRBJ2-5	TGTGCCAGCAGCCTCAGGACGGGACAAGAGACCCAGTACTTC	CASSLRTGQETQYF
.	TRBV5-1	.	TRBJ1-6	TGCGCCAGCAGCTTGTCTCAGGGTCCCGATTCACCCCTCCACTTT	CASSLSQGPDSPLHF
.	TRBV10-3	TRBD2	TRBJ2-7	TGTGCCATCAGTATAGCGGGGTCGGGGGAGCAGTACTTC	CAISIAGSGEQYF
.	TRBV27	TRBD2	TRBJ2-3	TGTGCCAGCAGTCCCCTCCCGAGGGGAGGGGCGACGACCACAGATACGCAGTATTTT	CASSPLPRGGATTTDTQYF
.	TRBV4-3	.	TRBJ1-1	TGCGCCAGCAGCCAAGATTTCATAGAGGTCACTGAAGCTTTCTTT	CASSQDFIEVTEAFF
.	TRBV7-6	TRBD2	TRBJ2-3	TGTGCCAGCAGCTCTGAAGGGACTAGCGGGAGGAGAGATACGCAGTATTTT	CASSSEGTSGRRDTQYF
once	TRBV18	.	TRBJ2-7	TGTGCCAGCTCACCCAACAGGGGAGGAACTTACGAGCAGTACTTC	CASSPNRGGTYEQYF
.	TRBV6-5	.	TRBJ2-7	TGTGCCAGCAGTTACCGGGGGGAGCAGTACTTC	CASSYRGEQYF
.	TRBV11-2	.	TRBJ2-7	TGTGCCAGCAGCGTTGGAGGGTACGAGCAGTACTTC	CASSVGGYEQYF
.	TRBV5-6	TRBD1	TRBJ2-1	TGTGCCAGCACCTTACAGGGGATGGAGTTCTTC	CASTLQGMEFF
once	TRBV5-4	.	TRBJ1-2	TGTGCCAGCAGCCCACCGGGGACGGTAGCTAACTATGGCTACACCTTC	CASSPPGTVANYGYTF
.	TRBV6-6	TRBD1	TRBJ1-1	TGTGCCAGCAGTCCCCGGGACAGGGGGCGAAGGAACACTGAAGCTTTCTTT	CASSPRDRGRRNTEAFF
once	TRBV4-3	TRBD1	TRBJ2-1	TGCGCCAGCAGCCAAGAACAGGGGATAAATGAGCAGTTCTTC	CASSQEQGINEQFF
.	TRBV3-1/TRBV3-2	TRBD1	TRBJ2-5	TGTGCCAGCAGCCGCCCCCTGACAGGGGGCATAGAGACCCAGTACTTC	CASSRPLTGGIETQYF
.	TRBV10-2	TRBD1	TRBJ1-2	TGCGCCAGCAGTACCGGGACAGGCGGCTACACCTTC	CASSTGTGGYTF
few	TRBV15	.	TRBJ1-1	TGTGCCACCAGCAGAGATAAGGGGAAGAACACTGAAGCTTTCTTT	CATSRDKGKNTEAFF
.	TRBV20-1	.	TRBJ2-7	TGCAGTGCTAGAGATAACGAGCAGTACTTC	CSARDNEQYF
.	TRBV2	.	TRBJ2-7	TGTGCCGGCGGAGTATCTCCCTTCTACGAGCAGTACTTC	CAGGVSPFYEQYF
few	TRBV7-9	.	TRBJ1-2	TGTGCCAGCAGCCTTGGGAGGGCGGAATATGGCTACACCTTC	CASSLGRAEYGYTF
.	TRBV27	.	TRBJ1-5	TGTGCCAGCAGTTTCGCCCTGGGCAATCAGCCCCAGCATTTT	CASSFALGNQPQHF